The 21 T cell receptor beta chains below come from one sample, sequenced in a study of T cell repertoires in cytomegalovirus infection. Using its own MiXCR run on the reads, TCRdb lists one record per CDR3 protein. The table includes some 130,000 distinct CDR3 sequences, 8% to 9% detected once. Sequencing was carried out using PBMCs. The receptors stem from a human donor in good health (CMV status not recorded). Some clones in this sample may be carry-over from other donors' samples.

This clonotype was seen only a few times. The chain carries TRBV5-8 and TRBJ2-5, with 8 bases matching TRBD1. The length of the CDR3 is 14 residues. Trimming removed 5 bases from V and 1 base from J; junction bases left unmatched: 4. Germline lookup yields CDR1 SGHTS and CDR2 YDEGEE. For the CDR3, the DNA is TGTGCCAGCAGTTCGGGACAGGTCCAAGAGACCCAGTACTTC. This sequence encodes CASSSGQVQETQYF.

V usage is TRBV19 and J usage is TRBJ2-5, with 10 positions matching TRBD1. The germline V gene has CDR1 LNHDA and CDR2 SQIVND (reference sequence). The CDR3 runs to 14 residues. Trimming at V came to 7 bases and at J to 5 bases, leaving 7 bases not matched to a gene. DNA for the CDR3: TGTGCCAGTATTGACAGGGGGCGGCTGGAGACCCAGTACTTC. As protein: CASIDRGRLETQYF.

This clonotype was found many times. The CDR3 sequence is CASSPILAGGQETQYF. The DNA of the CDR3 is TGTGCCAGCTCACCGATACTAGCGGGGGGACAAGAGACCCAGTACTTC. The chain recombines TRBV18 with TRBJ2-5, with TRBD2 identical over 12 bases. Germline V CDR1 and CDR2: KGHSH, LQKENI. The CDR3 consists of 16 residues. The trim removed 3 bases at V and 2 bases at J, leaving 4 bases unmatched.

This clonotype came up many times. This chain joins TRBV28 and TRBJ1-5, with 9 bases matching TRBD1. This CDR3 contains 15 residues. V shed 4 bases, J shed 6 bases, and the junction held 7 bases outside the gene matches. Per germline, CDR1 MDHEN and CDR2 SYDVKM. The CDR3 is CASSYGTGYSQPQHF. The DNA for the CDR3 is TGTGCCAGCAGTTACGGGACAGGGTATAGTCAGCCCCAGCATTTT.

This sequence joins TRBV20-1 and TRBJ2-1, with unresolved D. The CDR3 totals 12 residues. Germline V CDR1 and CDR2: DFQATT, SNEGSKA (reference sequence). V lost 0 bases and J lost 7, with 7 bases in between. CDR3 nucleotides: TGCAGTGCTAGAGAAGACCCGAATGAGCAGTTCTTC. Amino acid sequence: CSAREDPNEQFF.

This clonotype was seen ten or more times. The genes are TRBV7-9 and TRBJ2-2; possibly TRBD1 for D (5 bases). The CDR3 loop spans 15 amino acids. Germline CDR1 reads SEHNR; CDR2 reads FQNEAQ (reference sequence). Between the trimmed V and J ends, which lost 5 bases and 1 base, there was a span of 11 bases. CDR3 in amino acids: CASSRRRGNTGELFF. The CDR3 nucleotides read TGTGCCAGCAGCCGACGAAGGGGGAACACCGGGGAGCTGTTTTTT.

This clonotype was observed a few times. This chain links TRBV19 with TRBJ2-7; TRBD2 might be the D (6 bases). Germline loops: CDR1 LNHDA, CDR2 SQIVND (reference sequence). Trimming removed 5 bases from V and 5 bases from J, with 7 bases in between. The CDR3 totals 11 residues. This CDR3 reads CASSGTHEQYF. Here the CDR3 DNA reads TGTGCCAGTAGTGGGACTCACGAGCAGTACTTC.

This clonotype has a count of ten or more. The CDR3 coding sequence is TGTGCCAGCAGCCCCCTCCCGCCACCTAGCACAGATACGCAGTATTTT. Translating it yields CASSPLPPPSTDTQYF. The gene calls are TRBV7-6 and TRBJ2-3; D gene ambiguous. Between the trimmed V and J ends, which lost 5 bases and 0 bases, there was a span of 15 bases. This CDR3 is built from 16 residues. CDR1 is SGHVS and CDR2 is FNYEAQ in the germline V gene.

This clonotype was counted ten times or more. This chain uses TRBV19 with TRBJ2-3, with no clear D. Germline V gene sequence: CDR1 LNHDA, CDR2 SQIVND (reference sequence). Trimming cost V 6 bases and J 3 bases, with 16 bases left between them. The CDR3 loop spans 15 amino acids. In nucleotides, the CDR3 is TGTGCCAGTAGCCCCTTAGGAACAGTGACAGATACGCAGTATTTT. Protein product: CASSPLGTVTDTQYF.

This clonotype was found a few times. The chain combines TRBV12-5 with TRBJ2-1; weak D call: TRBD2 (5 bases). The CDR3 covers 13 residues. Germline CDR1 reads LGHNT; CDR2 reads FRNRAP. V gave up 0 bases and J gave up 6 bases, with 6 bases separating them. DNA for the CDR3: TGTGCTAGTGGTTTGGTAACTAGCAATGAGCAGTTCTTC. Translating it yields CASGLVTSNEQFF.

At least ten counts were recorded for this clonotype. The chain joins TRBV18 to TRBJ2-1; 7 bases line up with TRBD1. The CDR3 has 13 amino acids. V lost 4 bases to trimming and J lost 9 bases; unmatched junction nucleotides: 6. Germline V lookup: CDR1 KGHSH, CDR2 LQKENI. CDR3 sequence: CASSRNRGGEQFF. CDR3 nucleotides: TGTGCCAGCTCACGTAACAGGGGTGGTGAGCAGTTCTTC.

This clonotype came up many times. The chain employs TRBV5-5 and TRBJ1-2, with unresolved D. This CDR3 is built from 13 residues. The germline V and J ends were trimmed by 0 bases and 7 bases, with 10 bases remaining between them. Germline lookup yields CDR1 SGHKS and CDR2 YYEKEE (reference sequence). The CDR3 DNA follows: TGTGCCAGCAGCTTGGTACTGGATTTTGGCTACACCTTC. It encodes CASSLVLDFGYTF.

This clonotype occurred many times. The chain carries TRBV29-1 and TRBJ1-2, with TRBD1 matching over 7 bases. The CDR3 loop spans 11 amino acids. The germline CDR1 and CDR2 sequences are SQVTM and ANQGSEA. V lost 6 bases and J lost 7; bases outside the gene matches: 5. DNA for the CDR3: TGCAGCGTCTACGACAGGGCTGGCTACACCTTC. Protein sequence: CSVYDRAGYTF.

This clonotype occurred a few times. This chain links TRBV20-1 with TRBJ1-2; D is unclear. Germline V gives CDR1 DFQATT, CDR2 SNEGSKA (reference sequence). Deletions cut 5 bases from V and 4 bases from J, with 14 bases between. The CDR3 length is 13 residues. CDR3 DNA: TGCAGTGCTTCGACCGGACGGCCCTATGGCTACACCTTC. The encoded protein is CSASTGRPYGYTF.

This clonotype came up many times. The V call is TRBV19, the J call TRBJ1-4, with D possibly being TRBD1 (5 bases). CDR1 LNHDA and CDR2 SQIVND come from the germline V gene (reference sequence). V was clipped by 8 bases and J by 4 bases, with 14 bases between them. The CDR3 has 14 residues. In nucleotides, the CDR3 is TGTGCCAGTCGGGGGGGAGCCTATAATGAAAAACTGTTTTTT. This gives the protein CASRGGAYNEKLFF.

This clonotype appeared many times. The rearrangement joins TRBV7-2 to TRBJ2-1, with 9 nucleotides matching TRBD1. The germline V gene encodes CDR1 SGHTA and CDR2 FQGNSA. The CDR3 has 16 residues. The junction had 4 bases not matched to a gene; V was cut back by 2 bases and J by 2 bases. The chain's CDR3 is CASSLTGQGTYNEQFF. CDR3 bases: TGTGCCAGCAGCTTAACGGGACAGGGCACCTACAATGAGCAGTTCTTC.

There are many counts of this clonotype. The gene calls are TRBV12-3 or TRBV12-4 and TRBJ2-2; D not resolved. CDR3 length: 13 amino acids. The V gene lost 5 bases and the J gene lost 3 bases, with 7 bases spanning the gap. Here the CDR3 reads CASSRTDTGELFF. The DNA for the CDR3 is TGTGCCAGCAGTCGGACCGACACCGGGGAGCTGTTTTTT.

The table lists this clonotype with many counts. The chain has TRBV2 and TRBJ2-1, with 9 bases aligning to TRBD2. CDR3 length: 17 residues. CDR1 is SNHLY and CDR2 is FYNNEI in the germline V gene. V trimming: 8 bases; J trimming: 0 bases; junction bases outside the gene matches: 11. CDR3 sequence reads: CASRFASGISSYNEQFF. The CDR3 region has the DNA TGTGCCAGCCGCTTCGCTAGCGGGATCAGCTCCTACAATGAGCAGTTCTTC.

This clonotype was seen ten or more times. This sequence joins TRBV2 and TRBJ1-1; 7 nucleotides line up with TRBD1. The V segment lost 6 bases and the J segment 1 base; nucleotides outside the gene matches: 8. The length of the CDR3 is 15 residues. CDR1 is SNHLY, CDR2 FYNNEI, per germline. The CDR3 is CASRREGGENTEAFF. CDR3 bases: TGTGCCAGCAGACGAGAAGGGGGCGAGAACACTGAAGCTTTCTTT.

The rearrangement joins TRBV20-1 to TRBJ1-5; D is perhaps TRBD1 (6 bases). V was trimmed by 4 bases and J by 1 base, leaving 17 bases between them. The CDR3 has 16 residues. Per germline, CDR1 DFQATT and CDR2 SNEGSKA (reference sequence). The CDR3 loop reads CSANHGGTRSNQPQHF. CDR3 sequence (DNA): TGCAGTGCTAACCACGGGGGGACAAGAAGCAATCAGCCCCAGCATTTT.

This clonotype was found many times. V is TRBV7-9 and J is TRBJ2-7, with D unresolved. Germline-derived CDR1 and CDR2 are SEHNR and FQNEAQ (reference sequence). CDR3 length equals 13 residues. Trimming cost V 2 bases and J 7 bases, with 12 bases left between them. Here the CDR3 reads CASSLSPSLEQYF. Here the CDR3 DNA reads TGTGCCAGCAGCTTATCCCCCTCATTGGAGCAGTACTTC. Supplemented by reference TRBV7-9 and TRBJ2-7, the full variable domain reads DTGVSQNPRHKITKRGQNVTFRCDPISEHNRLYWYRQTLGQGPEFLTYFQNEAQLEKSRLLSDRFSAERPKGSFSTLEIQRTEQGDSAMYLCASSLSPSLEQYFGPGTRLTVT.